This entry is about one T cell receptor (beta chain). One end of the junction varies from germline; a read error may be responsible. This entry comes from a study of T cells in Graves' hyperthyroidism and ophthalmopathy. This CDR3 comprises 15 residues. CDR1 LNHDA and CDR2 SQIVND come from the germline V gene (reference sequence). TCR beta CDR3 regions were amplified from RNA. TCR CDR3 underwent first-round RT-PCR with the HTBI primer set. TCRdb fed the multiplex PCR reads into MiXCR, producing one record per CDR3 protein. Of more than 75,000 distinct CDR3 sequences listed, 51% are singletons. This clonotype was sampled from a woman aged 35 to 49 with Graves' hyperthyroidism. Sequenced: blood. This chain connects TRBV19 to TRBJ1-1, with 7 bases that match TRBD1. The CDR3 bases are TGTGCCAGCAGACTGACCCTGACAGGGAACATTGAAGCTTTCTTT. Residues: CASRLTLTGNIEAFF.